This T cell receptor (beta chain) came from a study of blood T cells in healthy people across ages. Study-wide findings and caveats: Researchers said unsorted PBMCs prevented a conclusive naive versus antigen-experienced comparison.

There are a few counts of this clonotype. Its specificity is unknown. Through a sample-barcoded 5' primer and a J-beta primer mix, a second PCR was run for roughly 6 to 11 cycles. Each cDNA molecule received a tag from a template-switch adaptor that had 12 random nucleotides. TCRdb analysed the 5' RACE reads with MiXCR anew, one entry per CDR3 protein. The sample has 1.8 million or so distinct CDR3 sequences, about 39% seen once; the top ten hold 23%. The source of this sequence is a human donor in good health. Material for sequencing was blood.

DNA for the CDR3: TGTGCCAGCTCGACTAGGGGCCCCTACAATGAGCAGTTCTTC. Its protein is CASSTRGPYNEQFF. The chain joins TRBV6-2 or TRBV6-3 to TRBJ2-1; D may be TRBD2 (6 bases). The CDR3 length is 14 residues. The V end was cut by 8 bases, the J end by 2 bases, with 13 bases between. Germline CDR1 and CDR2: MNHEY and SVGEGT.